These T cell receptor beta chains were read from a single sample in a study of shared clonotypes between healthy human individuals. Only in-frame clones appear in the TCRdb table, and some are missing; sequencing was by immunoSEQ multiplex PCR. Counted here are some 2.4 million clones, 93% occurring once; the ten biggest clones make up 0.36%. Sequenced material: naive CD4+ T cells from PBMCs. The receptors were sampled from a man younger than 35 in good health. Some clones in this sample may be carry-over from other donors' samples. The CDR3 runs from the conserved cysteine through the conserved F or W. The D gene is left open where the match is weak. Clone size is given for some rows only: seen once, a few or many times, or a class if the clone is expanded.

v_call	d_call	clone_size	j_call	cdr3_nt	cdr3_aa
TRBV10-3	.	.	TRBJ2-3	TGTGCCACCATGGGCCTAACAAGAACAGATACGCAGTATTTT	CATMGLTRTDTQYF
TRBV29-1	.	.	TRBJ1-2	TGCAGCGTTGAACCCAACACAGGGTTCTATGGCTACACCTTC	CSVEPNTGFYGYTF
TRBV30	.	.	TRBJ2-3	TGTGCCTGCCGCCTACTTTCGGAGGGGAAAGATACGCAGTATTTT	CACRLLSEGKDTQYF
TRBV7-9	.	.	TRBJ2-5	TGTGCCAGCAGCTGGGGGGTGGCTCTCGAGACCCAGTACTTC	CASSWGVALETQYF
TRBV4-1	TRBD2	.	TRBJ2-1	TGCGCCAGCAGCTTGGAAACTAGCGGGACGTACTCCTACAATGAGCAGTTCTTC	CASSLETSGTYSYNEQFF
TRBV28	.	.	TRBJ2-1	TGTGCCAGCAGTCCGTTGAGATTGGGCTATGACAATGAGCAGTTCTTC	CASSPLRLGYDNEQFF
TRBV6-4	.	.	TRBJ2-3	TGTGCCAGCAGTTTTGACAGCCGATCCGGATCTGTGCAGTATTTT	CASSFDSRSGSVQYF
TRBV28	TRBD1	.	TRBJ2-7	TGTGCCAGCAGCGCCCGACAGGGGATAGGGGGGAGCTCCTACGAGCAGTACTTC	CASSARQGIGGSSYEQYF
TRBV7-9	TRBD1	.	TRBJ2-1	TGTGCCAGCAGCCAATGGACAGGACAAGACGCGCTTGAGCAGTTCTTC	CASSQWTGQDALEQFF
TRBV19	.	.	TRBJ1-2	TGTGCCAGTAGCGGAGTATTCCTCTATGGCTACACCTTC	CASSGVFLYGYTF
TRBV19	.	once	TRBJ1-3	TGTGCCAGTATGAGGACGGCGTTGGGCGAAAACACCATATATTTT	CASMRTALGENTIYF
TRBV9	.	.	TRBJ2-7	TGTGCCAGCAGCGTACTAGCGGGACAGGGACCCTACGAGCAGTACTTC	CASSVLAGQGPYEQYF
TRBV5-8	.	.	TRBJ2-7	TGTGCCTCAATGTCTTATCGGGCAGGGTACGAGCAGTACTTC	CASMSYRAGYEQYF
TRBV11-2	.	.	TRBJ2-2	TGTGCCAGCAGCTTAGATGTCAGGACCACCGGGGAGCTGTTTTTT	CASSLDVRTTGELFF
TRBV15	.	.	TRBJ2-7	TGTGCCACCAGCAGAGCCCCTAGCGTGGGTACCGGTTTCTACGAGCAGTACTTC	CATSRAPSVGTGFYEQYF
TRBV5-1	.	.	TRBJ2-5	TGCGCCAGCAGCTCTCAGGCTCTCCAGGAGACCCAGTACTTC	CASSSQALQETQYF
TRBV4-1	TRBD2	.	TRBJ2-5	TGCGCCAGCAGCCAAGCTGCTGTAGCGGGGCAAGAGACCCAGTACTTC	CASSQAAVAGQETQYF
TRBV19	.	.	TRBJ2-3	TGTGCCAGCACCCCCAGGGTTACCACAGATACGCAGTATTTT	CASTPRVTTDTQYF
TRBV5-1	.	.	TRBJ2-5	TGCGCCAGCAGCTTACACCCCGGGGAAGAGACCCAGTACTTC	CASSLHPGEETQYF
TRBV7-9	.	few	TRBJ2-7	TGTGCCAGCAGCTTAAGAGGAGGCGGCCCCTACGAGCAGTACTTC	CASSLRGGGPYEQYF
TRBV5-1	TRBD1	.	TRBJ2-1	TGCGCCAGCAGCTTGGACCCCCGAGACAGGGGAACCAATGAGCAGTTCTTC	CASSLDPRDRGTNEQFF
TRBV28	TRBD1	.	TRBJ2-5	TGTGCCAGCATCCCGGGACAGCAAGAGACCCAGTACTTC	CASIPGQQETQYF
TRBV28	.	.	TRBJ2-2	TGTGCCAGCAGCTCTTCGGACTATCTCGGCGCCGGGGAGCTGTTTTTT	CASSSSDYLGAGELFF
TRBV10-3	TRBD2	.	TRBJ2-7	TGTGCCATCGGAGCTAGCGGGAATTACGAGCAGTACTTC	CAIGASGNYEQYF
TRBV7-2	TRBD2	.	TRBJ2-2	TGTGCCAGCAGCTTAGTCGTAGCGGGAGGTTGGAACACCGGGGAGCTGTTTTTT	CASSLVVAGGWNTGELFF
TRBV9	TRBD1	.	TRBJ1-4	TGTGCCAGCAGCGGGCCTCGGACAGGGTTGGGGGAAAAACTGTTTTTT	CASSGPRTGLGEKLFF
TRBV6-5	TRBD2	once	TRBJ2-1	TGTGCCAGCAGTAAGGGACTAGCGGTACACAATGAGCAGTTCTTC	CASSKGLAVHNEQFF
TRBV9	.	.	TRBJ1-1	TGTGCCAGCAGCCCCACGGGAGGGCGGGACACTGAAGCTTTCTTT	CASSPTGGRDTEAFF
TRBV7-7	TRBD1	.	TRBJ2-5	TGTGCCAGCAGCTCCAAGGGGGCCAGGGAGACCCAGTACTTC	CASSSKGARETQYF
TRBV29-1	TRBD1	.	TRBJ2-5	TGCAGCGTTGCGGACAGGGGGCAAGAGACCCAGTACTTC	CSVADRGQETQYF
TRBV10-3	.	.	TRBJ1-2	TGTGCCATCAGTGAGTCGGGTGGGGGATATGGCTACACCTTC	CAISESGGGYGYTF
TRBV28	TRBD1	.	TRBJ2-2	TGTGCCAGCAGTTCAGAGGGGGCGCTGTTTTTT	CASSSEGALFF
TRBV11-3	.	.	TRBJ2-3	TGTGCCAGCAGCTTAGAGGAGGGGGATACGCAGTATTTT	CASSLEEGDTQYF
TRBV9	TRBD1	.	TRBJ1-1	TGTGCCAGCAGCACTCAGACAGGGGGGACTGAAGCTTTCTTT	CASSTQTGGTEAFF
TRBV6-5	.	.	TRBJ1-1	TGTGCCAGCAGTGGGAGTGTAACTTTCTTT	CASSGSVTFF
TRBV6-5	TRBD1	.	TRBJ1-2	TGTGCCAGCAGTTACTCACAGGGGGGGTATGGCTACACCTTC	CASSYSQGGYGYTF
TRBV13	.	.	TRBJ2-5	TGTGCCAGCAGCTGGGACCTGAAGCGGGAGACCCAGTACTTC	CASSWDLKRETQYF
TRBV5-4	.	.	TRBJ2-3	TGTGCCAGCAGCCCCGCAGGACGAAGGGAGCTGAACACGCAGTATTTT	CASSPAGRRELNTQYF
TRBV2	TRBD2	once	TRBJ2-1	TGTGCCAGCCTTAGCGGGAGTGGCTACAATGAGCAGTTCTTC	CASLSGSGYNEQFF